Presented here are 18 T cell receptor beta chains from one specimen sequenced in a study of blood T cell repertoires in COVID-19. Profiled with immunoSEQ multiplex PCR; TCRdb holds only in-frame clones, not every one. Seen here are approximately 140,000 clones, about four fifths observed once, and the top ten hold over 1.1%. The sequenced material came from peripheral blood. The receptors shown here come from a man aged 55 to 70 with acute or convalescent COVID-19.

The V and J genes are TRBV18 and TRBJ1-6; D call uncertain. The ends were cut back, 3 bases at V and 5 bases at J, with 8 bases in the middle. Germline loops: CDR1 KGHSH, CDR2 LQKENI. The CDR3 runs 14 residues. CDR3 coding DNA: TGTGCCAGCTCACCGGTCGGGGATAATTCACCCCTCCACTTT. Encoded protein: CASSPVGDNSPLHF.

This clone was seen just once. The genes are TRBV7-9 and TRBJ1-2, with a tentative D call TRBD1 (6 bases). With 5 bases removed from V and 4 bases from J, the gap between germline ends came to 11 bases. The germline gives CDR1 SEHNR, CDR2 FQNEAQ (reference sequence). This CDR3 contains 13 residues. The DNA for the CDR3 is TGTGCCAGCAGCGACAGGCTAGGCTATGGCTACACCTTC. Translating gives CASSDRLGYGYTF.

The chain has TRBV19 and TRBJ2-2, with 7 positions matching TRBD1. The germline gives CDR1 LNHDA, CDR2 SQIVND (reference sequence). After removal of 11 bases from V and 6 bases from J, the junction contained 9 bases not matched to a gene. The CDR3 is 13 residues long. CDR3 nucleotides: TGTGCCGGTCGACAGGGTTCCGCCGGGGAGCTGTTTTTT. Residues: CAGRQGSAGELFF.

V usage is TRBV24-1 and J usage is TRBJ2-1; 10 nucleotides agree with TRBD1. The trim removed 4 bases at V and 2 bases at J, leaving 1 base unmatched. Germline-derived CDR1 and CDR2 are KGHDR and SFDVKD. The CDR3 runs 15 residues. CDR3 DNA sequence: TGTGCCACCAGTGAGGGACAGGGGCCCTACAATGAGCAGTTCTTC. Translated: CATSEGQGPYNEQFF.

The chain carries TRBV11-2 and TRBJ2-1; the match to TRBD2 covers 11 bases. Germline-derived CDR1 and CDR2 are SGHAT and FQNNGV. The CDR3 covers 16 residues. J lost 7 bases, V lost 2 bases, and 7 bases had no gene match. The CDR3 coding sequence is TGTGCCAGCAGCTTATTATCGGTAGCGGGAGGGAATGAGCAGTTCTTC. It encodes CASSLLSVAGGNEQFF.

The genes are TRBV5-6 and TRBJ2-5, with TRBD2 identical over 10 bases. Per germline, CDR1 SGHDT and CDR2 YYEEEE. J lost 5 bases, V lost 4 bases, and 11 bases had no gene match. This CDR3 has 16 residues. The CDR3 DNA follows: TGTGCCAGCAGCCCCATCCAACGAGCGGGAGGGGAGACCCAGTACTTC. Its protein product is CASSPIQRAGGETQYF.

The chain uses TRBV3-1 (or the pseudogene TRBV3-2) and TRBJ1-6; no clear D gene. CDR3 length: 15 amino acids. Germline assignment: CDR1 LGHDT and CDR2 YNNKEL (reference sequence). V lost 0 bases to trimming and J lost 7 bases, with 10 bases between them. The CDR3 loop is CASSQEGGGNSPLHF. The CDR3 nucleotides read TGTGCCAGCAGCCAAGAAGGAGGTGGAAATTCACCCCTCCACTTT.

This clone was recorded once. The chain joins TRBV29-1 to TRBJ1-2; 10 bases are a match to TRBD1. Losses at the gene ends were 0 bases for V and 8 bases for J; bases not matched to a gene: 6. Germline V gives CDR1 SQVTM, CDR2 ANQGSEA. This CDR3 comprises 14 residues. CDR3 DNA sequence: TGCAGCGTTGAAGATCCGGACAGGGGGGGCGGCTACACCTTC. Translation: CSVEDPDRGGGYTF.

The J gene is TRBJ2-1, the V gene TRBV6-6; tentatively, D is TRBD1 (6 bases). This CDR3 is built from 12 residues. Germline V gives CDR1 MNHNY, CDR2 SVGAGI (reference sequence). V was shortened by 6 bases and J by 12 bases, with 15 bases between the two germline ends. The DNA for the CDR3 is TGTGCCAGCAGCCCGACAGGCCATCGGCAGTTCTTC. Translated: CASSPTGHRQFF.

The chain has TRBV19 and TRBJ2-3; TRBD2 agrees at 10 bases. In germline, CDR1 is LNHDA, CDR2 SQIVND (reference sequence). The CDR3 runs 15 residues. The trim removed 4 bases at V and 1 base at J, leaving 2 bases unmatched. CDR3 sequence: CASSTSGGGTDTQYF. The CDR3 coding sequence is TGTGCCAGTAGTACAAGCGGGGGGGGCACAGATACGCAGTATTTT.

The CDR3 bases are TGTGCCAGCAGCGTAGAGCCAAACACCATATATTTT. Translation: CASSVEPNTIYF. V usage is TRBV9 and J usage is TRBJ1-3; D is undetermined. Trimming shortened V by 0 bases and J by 6 bases, and 4 bases separated the two germline ends. Germline CDR1 and CDR2: SGDLS and YYNGEE. CDR3 length equals 12 residues.

This clone was counted a single time. The chain couples TRBV19 to TRBJ1-1, with a weak D call TRBD1 (6 bases). The V and J ends lost 9 bases and 8 bases respectively, with 25 bases between them. This CDR3 has 15 residues. Germline CDR1 is LNHDA and CDR2 is SQIVND (reference sequence). Here the CDR3 DNA reads TGTGCCAGCCCCCCCGGAACAGGGCGGCTTTTCGAAGCTTTCTTT. Its translation: CASPPGTGRLFEAFF.

CDR3 in DNA: TGTGCCAGCAGCTACGGGGACAGGGAGGTCAAAAACATTCAGTACTTC. This sequence encodes CASSYGDREVKNIQYF. V gene TRBV5-6 combines with J gene TRBJ2-4, with 9 bases lining up with TRBD1. CDR3 length: 16 amino acids. V was clipped by 3 bases and J by 3 bases; unmatched bases: 7. The germline CDR1 and CDR2 sequences are SGHDT and YYEEEE. The complete variable domain, with remaining parts taken from reference TRBV5-6 and TRBJ2-4, reads DAGVTQSPTHLIKTRGQQVTLRCSPKSGHDTVSWYQQALGQGPQFIFQYYEEEERQRGNFPDRFSGHQFPNYSSELNVNALLLGDSALYLCASSYGDREVKNIQYFGAGTRLSVL.

The chain has TRBV12-1 and TRBJ2-5; the tabulated D call, TRBD2, remains unverified against the DNA. TRBV12-1 is marked as a pseudogene. The CDR3 totals 16 residues. In DNA, the CDR3 is TGTGCCAGCAGCCCCCCCCGGGAGGCAGATCAAGAGACCCAGTACTTC. Protein: CASSPPREADQETQYF.

J is TRBJ1-5 and V is TRBV6-5; possible D gene TRBD1, 5 bases. CDR3 length equals 14 residues. Germline V lookup: CDR1 MNHEY, CDR2 SVGAGI. Trimming pared 6 bases from V and 6 bases from J, leaving 15 bases between. The CDR3 DNA reads as TGTGCCAGCAGGGCAGGGCTTTCAATTCAGCCCCAGCATTTT. Residues: CASRAGLSIQPQHF.

The V gene is TRBV12-3 or TRBV12-4, the J gene TRBJ2-7, with D possibly matching TRBD2 (5 bases). V lost 4 bases to trimming and J lost 4 bases, with 5 bases between them. This CDR3 has 11 residues. CDR3: CASSSGYEQYF. For the CDR3, the DNA is TGTGCCAGCAGTTCGGGGTACGAGCAGTACTTC.

The rearrangement joins TRBV30 to TRBJ1-1, with D maybe TRBD1 (5 bases). The germline V gene encodes CDR1 GTSNPN and CDR2 SVGIG (reference sequence). V lost 5 bases and J 3 bases, leaving 19 bases between the germline ends. The CDR3 sequence is 15 residues long. The CDR3 DNA reads TGTGCCTGGGCTCTTGGGGGGGGTCTTCACACTGAAGCTTTCTTT. Protein sequence: CAWALGGGLHTEAFF. Variable domain in full (rest from reference TRBV30 and TRBJ1-1): SQTIHQWPATLVQPVGSPLSLECTVEGTSNPNLYWYRQAAGRGLQLLFYSVGIGQISSEVPQNLSASRPQDRQFILSSKKLLLSDSGFYLCAWALGGGLHTEAFFGQGTRLTVV.

The gene calls are TRBV2 and TRBJ1-4, with a possible D match to TRBD1 (6 bases). The CDR3 spans 15 residues. The germline V gene has CDR1 SNHLY and CDR2 FYNNEI. The V and J ends lost 3 bases and 4 bases respectively, with 12 bases between them. CDR3 DNA: TGTGCCAGCAGTGAGGGGACACAAGATAATGAAAAACTGTTTTTT. Encoded protein: CASSEGTQDNEKLFF.